Reported below is one T cell receptor (beta chain). This entry is derived from a study of control samples from healthy donors and cancer patients. Sequenced by immunoSEQ multiplex PCR; TCRdb stores in-frame clones only, minus some. The sample contains under 150,000 clones, over 85% of which appear only once. Unmatched junction bases numbered 5, after V lost 0 bases and J lost 2 bases. CDR3 size: 16 residues. Germline-derived CDR1 and CDR2 are MGHDK and SYGVNS. The TCR comes from a man aged 25 to 40 in good health. The J gene is TRBJ2-7, the V gene TRBV25-1, with 9 bases aligning to TRBD2. Sequenced sample: blood. For the CDR3, the DNA is TGTGCCAGCAGTGAATATCGCCTAGCGGGGACCTACGAGCAGTACTTC. It yields the protein CASSEYRLAGTYEQYF.